Included here is one T cell receptor beta chain sequence, with context. Trimming pared 2 bases from V and 6 bases from J, leaving 16 bases between. The CDR3 is 15 residues long. The V gene's germline CDR1 is GTSNPN and CDR2 SVGIG (reference sequence). This sample stems from a study of T cell responses to AZD1222 COVID-19 vaccine. Profiled with immunoSEQ multiplex PCR; TCRdb holds only in-frame clones, not every one. The data contain 50,000 to 65,000 clones, 89% of them seen just once; the ten biggest clones take up more than 14%. The V call is TRBV30, the J call TRBJ2-2, with a possible D match to TRBD1 (8 bases). The receptor's source is an adult who received the AZD1222 COVID-19 vaccine. The input for sequencing was peripheral blood, taken 28 days after the second AZD1222 dose. In DNA, the CDR3 is TGTGCCTGGAGTCCACAGGGGGGGGTATCCGGGGAGCTGTTTTTT. Translated, it gives CAWSPQGGVSGELFF.